Listed below are T cell receptor beta chains from one sample, sequenced in a study of blood T cell repertoires in COVID-19. Some clones are missing from TCRdb's copy, which holds only in-frame ones; the method was immunoSEQ multiplex PCR. The data contain more than 200,000 clones, about 80% of them singletons. Sequencing was performed on peripheral blood. These receptor sequences come from a middle-aged man with active or convalescent COVID-19. Both conserved end residues are part of each CDR3. D genes are given only for firm matches. Clone size is shown for a subset of rows, as once, few, many or a class of expanded clone.

j_call	clone_size	v_call	d_call	cdr3_aa	cdr3_nt
TRBJ2-7	many	TRBV2	TRBD1	CASIFTFIGQGAGEQYF	TGTGCCAGCATCTTTACGTTCATAGGGCAGGGGGCCGGCGAGCAGTACTTC
TRBJ2-1	-	TRBV18	TRBD1	CASSPPTGEDEQFF	TGTGCCAGCTCACCACCGACAGGGGAAGATGAGCAGTTCTTC
TRBJ2-4	-	TRBV4-2	TRBD2	CASSQAGGVRLF	TGTGCCAGCAGCCAAGCGGGGGGGGTTAGGCTTTTC
TRBJ1-2	few	TRBV6-1	-	CASSEALEEVGYTF	TGTGCCAGCAGTGAAGCGCTGGAGGAAGTAGGCTACACCTTC
TRBJ1-1	-	TRBV29-1	TRBD1	CSVDRGSEAFF	TGCAGCGTGGACAGGGGTTCTGAAGCTTTCTTT
TRBJ2-3	-	TRBV5-1	TRBD1	CASSFGDRGSDTQYF	TGCGCCAGCAGCTTCGGGGACAGGGGGTCAGATACGCAGTATTTT
TRBJ2-1	-	TRBV5-6	TRBD1	CASSPGTGLNNEQFF	TGTGCCAGCAGTCCCGGGACAGGGCTCAACAATGAGCAGTTCTTC
TRBJ2-2	-	TRBV18	-	CASSQAGLNTGELFF	TGTGCCAGCTCACAGGCAGGGCTCAACACCGGGGAGCTGTTTTTT
TRBJ1-5	-	TRBV5-1	-	CASSFRGEEGQPQHF	TGCGCCAGCAGCTTCCGGGGAGAAGAGGGTCAGCCCCAGCATTTT
TRBJ1-2	once	TRBV7-8	-	CASGEQSNYGYTF	TGTGCCAGCGGCGAACAGTCTAACTATGGCTACACCTTC
TRBJ1-1	-	TRBV6-2/TRBV6-3	-	CASSPSGGVGTEAFF	TGTGCCAGCAGTCCATCCGGCGGGGTGGGCACTGAAGCTTTCTTT
TRBJ2-1	-	TRBV19	-	CASTPPTGAYNEQFF	TGTGCCAGTACCCCTCCCACCGGGGCCTACAATGAGCAGTTCTTC
TRBJ1-5	-	TRBV30	-	CAWRTDRDQPQHF	TGTGCCTGGAGGACAGATAGGGATCAGCCCCAGCATTTT
TRBJ2-1	once	TRBV2	TRBD2	CASSEALAGGNEQFF	TGTGCCAGCAGTGAAGCTCTAGCGGGGGGCAATGAGCAGTTCTTC
TRBJ2-1	-	TRBV28	TRBD2	CASVSGGRDGNEQFF	TGTGCCAGTGTTAGCGGGGGTAGGGATGGTAATGAGCAGTTCTTC
TRBJ2-1	-	TRBV6-6	-	CASGASSYNEQFF	TGTGCCAGTGGGGCGAGCTCCTACAATGAGCAGTTCTTC
TRBJ1-1	-	TRBV29-1	-	CSVGRVTEAFF	TGCAGCGTTGGGCGGGTCACTGAAGCTTTCTTT
TRBJ1-1	-	TRBV28	TRBD1	CASSPRDRGEAFF	TGTGCCAGCAGTCCCCGCGACAGGGGTGAAGCTTTCTTT
TRBJ1-4	-	TRBV19	-	CASSIDETATNEKLFF	TGTGCCAGTAGTATAGATGAGACAGCAACTAATGAAAAACTGTTTTTT
TRBJ1-4	-	TRBV30	-	CAWSFQGIEKLFF	TGTGCCTGGAGCTTTCAGGGGATAGAAAAACTGTTTTTT
TRBJ2-6	-	TRBV2	-	CASRIDRSGANVLTF	TGTGCCAGCAGAATTGACAGGTCTGGGGCCAACGTCCTGACTTTC
TRBJ1-6	-	TRBV6-5	TRBD1	CASSTGQGANSPLHF	TGTGCCAGCAGTACTGGACAGGGAGCTAATTCACCCCTCCACTTT
TRBJ1-1	once	TRBV5-4	-	CASSENRVPTLEAFF	TGTGCCAGCAGCGAAAACAGGGTGCCCACCCTTGAAGCTTTCTTT
TRBJ2-7	-	TRBV5-5	TRBD1	CASSLDSLGQGLENEQYF	TGTGCCAGCAGCTTGGACAGCCTAGGACAGGGGTTGGAAAACGAGCAGTACTTC
TRBJ2-7	once	TRBV6-1	TRBD2	CASSELAGFAYEQYF	TGTGCCAGCAGTGAACTAGCGGGGTTCGCCTACGAGCAGTACTTC
TRBJ1-1	-	TRBV2	-	CASSEQGQNTEAFF	TGTGCCAGCAGTGAGCAAGGACAGAACACTGAAGCTTTCTTT
TRBJ1-1	-	TRBV5-4	-	CATSPGQPNPTFF	TGTGCCACCTCCCCCGGACAGCCTAACCCGACTTTCTTT
TRBJ1-1	-	TRBV7-3	TRBD1	CASSSSGTVNTEAFF	TGTGCCAGCAGCTCCTCCGGGACAGTGAACACTGAAGCTTTCTTT
TRBJ1-5	few	TRBV5-4	-	CASSLLRGNQPQHF	TGTGCCAGCAGCTTGCTCCGGGGGAATCAGCCCCAGCATTTT
TRBJ2-2	-	TRBV6-5	-	CASRSRTGELFF	TGTGCCAGCCGAAGCAGGACCGGGGAGCTGTTTTTT
TRBJ2-1	-	TRBV6-2/TRBV6-3	TRBD1	CASSSHGQDNEQFF	TGTGCCAGCAGTTCCCATGGACAGGACAATGAGCAGTTCTTC
TRBJ2-6	-	TRBV5-4	TRBD1	CASTLNRGTGANVLTF	TGTGCCAGCACCCTTAACAGGGGAACCGGGGCCAACGTCCTGACTTTC
TRBJ2-3	-	TRBV11-2	-	CASSLGLATDTQYF	TGTGCCAGCAGCTTAGGGCTAGCCACAGATACGCAGTATTTT
TRBJ1-2	-	TRBV5-4	TRBD1	CASSYQDRDNYGYTF	TGTGCCAGCAGCTACCAGGACAGGGATAACTATGGCTACACCTTC
TRBJ2-2	-	TRBV30	TRBD1	CANGQGPPRGELFF	TGTGCCAATGGACAGGGGCCTCCCCGCGGGGAGCTGTTTTTT
TRBJ2-3	-	TRBV5-4	TRBD1	CASAEGQATDTQYF	TGTGCCAGCGCCGAGGGACAGGCAACAGATACGCAGTATTTT
TRBJ1-2	-	TRBV3-1/TRBV3-2	-	CASRQQGSDGYTF	TGTGCCAGCAGACAACAGGGTTCGGATGGCTACACCTTC
TRBJ2-7	-	TRBV5-4	TRBD1	CASSPSGTGVSYEQYF	TGTGCCAGCAGCCCCTCCGGGACAGGCGTTTCCTACGAGCAGTACTTC
TRBJ2-6	-	TRBV6-5	-	CASRSSGANVLTF	TGTGCCAGCAGGAGTTCTGGGGCCAACGTCCTGACTTTC
TRBJ2-3	-	TRBV9	-	CASSVTSTDTQYF	TGTGCCAGCAGCGTTACAAGCACAGATACGCAGTATTTT
TRBJ2-7	-	TRBV18	TRBD2	CASSQTPGSRGEQYF	TGTGCCAGCTCACAGACACCGGGATCGCGGGGGGAGCAGTACTTC
TRBJ1-2	-	TRBV28	-	CASSSAGPTYGYTF	TGTGCCAGCAGTTCGGCAGGGCCTACCTACGGCTACACCTTC
TRBJ2-1	-	TRBV29-1	TRBD2	CSVTRSGGANNEQFF	TGCAGCGTGACCCGAAGCGGGGGGGCGAACAATGAGCAGTTCTTC
TRBJ2-1	-	TRBV24-1	TRBD2	CATSKVSGGAIEQFF	TGTGCCACCAGTAAGGTTAGCGGGGGGGCCATTGAGCAGTTCTTC
TRBJ1-3	few	TRBV4-2	TRBD1	CASSPRGTVQNTIYF	TGTGCCAGCAGCCCCAGAGGGACAGTACAAAACACCATATATTTT
TRBJ2-3	-	TRBV3-1/TRBV3-2	TRBD2	CASSRGAGGLDTQYF	TGTGCCAGCAGCCGGGGTGCGGGGGGGTTAGATACGCAGTATTTT
TRBJ2-7	-	TRBV24-1	-	CATSDPIYEQYF	TGTGCCACCAGTGATCCAATCTACGAGCAGTACTTC
TRBJ1-5	-	TRBV4-3	-	CASSQEWGGNQPQHF	TGCGCCAGCAGCCAAGAGTGGGGGGGGAATCAGCCCCAGCATTTT
TRBJ2-1	-	TRBV7-2	-	CASSVVQILNEQFF	TGTGCCAGCAGTGTCGTCCAGATCCTGAATGAGCAGTTCTTC
TRBJ1-2	-	TRBV2	TRBD1	CASSRTGNYGYTF	TGTGCCAGCAGTCGGACAGGGAACTATGGCTACACCTTC
TRBJ2-3	-	TRBV19	-	CASSTGSAVSTDTQYF	TGTGCCAGTAGTACGGGTTCGGCGGTTAGCACAGATACGCAGTATTTT
TRBJ1-1	-	TRBV6-6	TRBD1	CASSTGQGAANTEAFF	TGTGCCAGCAGTACGGGACAGGGGGCGGCGAACACTGAAGCTTTCTTT
TRBJ1-1	-	TRBV27	TRBD1	CATFTGGEPEAFF	TGTGCCACCTTTACAGGGGGCGAACCTGAAGCTTTCTTT